Described below is a single T cell receptor beta chain sequence and its context. Its antigen remains unknown. CDR1 is LNHDA and CDR2 is SQIVND in the germline V gene (reference sequence). The CDR3 is 14 amino acids. V was clipped by 10 bases and J by 4 bases; unmatched bases: 13. This sample is drawn from a study of chemoradiotherapy in HPV16-positive cancers. General observations from the study: HPV-responsive T-cell expansion during chemoradiotherapy was linked to improved recurrence-free survival in HPV16-positive patients. Candidate HPV-specific clones and E7-related TCR motifs grew in tumor during treatment. The functional HPV-specific definition rests on just a couple of HPV16-positive patients.

Measured with immunoSEQ multiplex PCR; TCRdb has only the in-frame clones, and not every one. The sample lists 25,000 to 30,000 clones; about 93% were seen once. Repertoires were sampled repeatedly during chemoradiotherapy. This TCR was recovered from a human donor with HPV-associated anogenital cancer. The sample consisted of blood, taken from a patient who underwent chemoradiotherapy. The V and J genes are TRBV19 and TRBJ2-7; 7 nucleotides agree with TRBD1. CDR3 residues: CATQTPGQTYEQYF. CDR3 nucleotide sequence: TGTGCCACCCAAACACCGGGACAGACTTACGAGCAGTACTTC.